A selection of T cell receptor beta chains follows, all from one sample in a study of graft-versus-host responses after intestinal transplantation. Method: immunoSEQ multiplex PCR; TCRdb's copy keeps in-frame clones and lacks some. The data hold about 90,000 clones, with approximately 92% observed a single time. These TCRs' antigens remain unknown. Sequences were derived from unstimulated CD8+ T cells sorted from spleen or lymph node cells, sampled before intestinal transplant. These TCRs come from a human donor who received an intestinal transplant. The CDR3 runs from the conserved cysteine through the conserved F or W. D genes are given only for firm matches. Expanded clones get a size class; other rows say once, few or many, or leave the size out.

v_call	clone_size	d_call	cdr3_length	j_call	cdr3_aa	cdr3_nt
TRBV6-5	-	-	13	TRBJ2-7	CASSLYGSYEQYF	TGTGCCAGCAGTTTATACGGTTCCTACGAGCAGTACTTC
TRBV5-6	-	TRBD2	13	TRBJ2-7	CASSFGGGGEQYF	TGTGCCAGCAGCTTCGGGGGGGGCGGCGAGCAGTACTTC
TRBV19	-	-	15	TRBJ1-2	CASSIGFYGSYGYTF	TGTGCCAGTAGTATAGGGTTTTACGGGAGCTATGGCTACACCTTC
TRBV7-9	-	TRBD1	16	TRBJ1-1	CASSLDPGQLNTEAFF	TGTGCCAGCAGCTTAGACCCGGGACAGCTAAACACTGAAGCTTTCTTT
TRBV10-3	-	TRBD2	15	TRBJ2-7	CAISTPGGAVYEQYF	TGTGCCATCAGTACCCCGGGGGGTGCTGTCTACGAGCAGTACTTC
TRBV12-5	-	TRBD2	15	TRBJ2-3	CASGLSSGGTDTQYF	TGTGCTAGTGGCCTTAGTAGCGGGGGCACAGATACGCAGTATTTT
TRBV28	once	TRBD2	20	TRBJ2-3	CASSSPTSGRGNSSTDTQYF	TGTGCCAGCAGTTCACCGACTAGCGGGAGAGGGAATTCTAGCACAGATACGCAGTATTTT
TRBV25-1	-	-	15	TRBJ2-1	CASSAWTEEYNEQFF	TGTGCCAGCAGTGCCTGGACAGAGGAGTACAATGAGCAGTTCTTC
TRBV9	-	-	12	TRBJ1-1	CASSSQTGEALF	TGTGCCAGCAGCTCCCAGACGGGGGAAGCTCTCTTT
TRBV6-6	-	TRBD2	16	TRBJ2-5	CASIGEASGREETQYF	TGTGCCAGCATAGGTGAAGCTAGCGGGAGGGAAGAGACCCAGTACTTC